These 8 T cell receptor beta chains originate from one sample sequenced in a study of blood T cell repertoires in COVID-19. Libraries were prepared by immunoSEQ multiplex PCR; TCRdb keeps only in-frame clonotypes and omits some of them. This table has tens of thousands of clones, around nine tenths appearing once. The sample comprised peripheral blood. The receptors here all came from a man older than 75 with active or convalescent COVID-19.

The count of this clone is one. This chain uses TRBV18 with TRBJ2-1, with 8 positions matching TRBD1. CDR1 is KGHSH and CDR2 is LQKENI in the germline V gene. The CDR3 runs 14 residues. Trimming cost V 3 bases and J 7 bases; bases outside gene matches: 5. The CDR3 spells CASSPDRAVNEQFF. CDR3 DNA sequence: TGTGCCAGCTCACCGGACAGGGCCGTTAATGAGCAGTTCTTC. Filled out from reference TRBV18 and TRBJ2-1, the complete variable domain reads NAGVMQNPRHLVRRRGQEARLRCSPMKGHSHVYWYRQLPEEGLKFMVYLQKENIIDESGMPKERFSAEFPKEGPSILRIQQVVRGDSAAYFCASSPDRAVNEQFFGPGTRLTVL.

The chain has TRBV19 and TRBJ1-5, with 8 bases identical to TRBD1. After removal of 10 bases from V and 3 bases from J, the junction contained 8 bases not matched to a gene. The length of the CDR3 is 14 residues. Per germline, CDR1 LNHDA and CDR2 SQIVND (reference sequence). DNA of the CDR3: TGTGCCACCAAAGGGGGACAGGACAATCAGCCCCAGCATTTT. Translation gives CATKGGQDNQPQHF.

The J gene is TRBJ1-1, the V gene TRBV19; D gene unclear. This CDR3 contains 12 residues. V lost 3 bases, J lost 9 bases, and 11 bases lay in between. Germline V lookup: CDR1 LNHDA, CDR2 SQIVND (reference sequence). The CDR3 loop is CASSIWPNQAFF. The CDR3 DNA follows: TGTGCCAGTAGTATTTGGCCCAATCAAGCTTTCTTT.

The rearrangement uses TRBV5-8 and TRBJ2-7, with a possible D match to TRBD1 (5 bases). The CDR3 length is 14 residues. Germline V CDR1 and CDR2: SGHTS, YDEGEE. Trimming pared 6 bases from V and 2 bases from J, leaving 15 bases between. CDR3 DNA sequence: TGTGCCAGCACGGTGGGGCCACCTACCTACGAGCAGTACGTC. Amino acids: CASTVGPPTYEQYV.

A few counts support this clone. The chain joins TRBV11-2 to TRBJ2-2; D is perhaps TRBD1 (6 bases). Per the germline V gene, CDR1 is SGHAT and CDR2 is FQNNGV. The germline V and J ends were trimmed by 0 bases and 6 bases, with 14 bases remaining between them. This CDR3 spans 16 amino acids. CDR3 bases: TGTGCCAGCAGCTTAGACGCAGGGGTGATAGCCGGGGAGCTGTTTTTT. It is translated as CASSLDAGVIAGELFF.

The V call is TRBV6-4, the J call TRBJ1-4; D gene uncertain. The CDR3 covers 14 residues. The ends were cut back, 8 bases at V and 0 bases at J, with 10 bases in the middle. Germline loops: CDR1 MRHNA, CDR2 SNTAGT. CDR3 in DNA: TGTGCCAGCTCGCGGGAAGCAACTAATGAAAAACTGTTTTTT. This sequence encodes CASSREATNEKLFF.

This chain links TRBV12-3 or TRBV12-4 with TRBJ1-3; D might be TRBD1 (6 bases). The CDR3 runs 12 residues. V lost 6 bases and J 8 bases, leaving 11 bases between the germline ends. CDR3 nucleotides: TGTGCCAGCAGGAACAGGGCGGACACCATATATTTT. Translation: CASRNRADTIYF.

In this sample, this clone turned up a few times. The chain has TRBV12-3 or TRBV12-4 and TRBJ1-1; 9 positions match TRBD1. With V trimmed by 6 bases and J by 7 bases, 6 bases remained unmatched. The CDR3 extends over 13 amino acids. The CDR3 bases are TGTGCCAGCAGAGGACAGGGGATTATTGAAGCTTTCTTT. Protein product: CASRGQGIIEAFF.